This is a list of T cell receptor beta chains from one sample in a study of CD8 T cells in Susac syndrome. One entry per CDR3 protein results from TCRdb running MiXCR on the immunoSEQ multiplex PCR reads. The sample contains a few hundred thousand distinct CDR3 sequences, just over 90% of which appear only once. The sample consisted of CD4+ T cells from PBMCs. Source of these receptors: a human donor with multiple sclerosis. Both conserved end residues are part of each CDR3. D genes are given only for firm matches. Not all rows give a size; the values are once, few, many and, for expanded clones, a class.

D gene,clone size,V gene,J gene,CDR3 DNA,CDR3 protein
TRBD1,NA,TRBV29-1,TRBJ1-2,TGCAGCGTTGGGGGACAGGGTTCGGGGGGCTACACCTTC,CSVGGQGSGGYTF
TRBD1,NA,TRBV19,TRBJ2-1,TGTGCCAGTACGAACAGGGGGCGGGTGAATGAGCAGTTCTTC,CASTNRGRVNEQFF
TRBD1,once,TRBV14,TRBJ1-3,TGTGCCAGCAGCCCCGGGACAGGGGACTCTGGAAACACCATATATTTT,CASSPGTGDSGNTIYF
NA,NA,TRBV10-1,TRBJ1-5,TGCGCCAGCAGTGAGTCAAGGGCACGGCCCCAGCATTTT,CASSESRARPQHF
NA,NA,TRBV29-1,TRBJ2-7,TGCAGCGTTACGGGCAGGGGTCTCTACTACGAGCAGTACTTC,CSVTGRGLYYEQYF
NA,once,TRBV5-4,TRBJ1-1,TGTGCCAGCACCGACGGCAGGGGCCCTGAAGCTTTCTTT,CASTDGRGPEAFF
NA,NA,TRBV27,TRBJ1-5,TGTGCCAGCAGTAGGTCCCCTTGGCAGCCCCAGCATTTT,CASSRSPWQPQHF
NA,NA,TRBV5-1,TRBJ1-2,TGCGCCAGCAGCTTGGATTCCAGGGACTATGGCTACACCTTC,CASSLDSRDYGYTF
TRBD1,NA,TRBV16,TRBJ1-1,TGTGCCAGCAGCCTGCAGGGGGGAGGGATGCGTTTGAACACTGAAGCTTTCTTT,CASSLQGGGMRLNTEAFF
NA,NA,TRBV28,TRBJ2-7,TGTGCCAGCACGGTTCAGGGGAACTACGAGCAGTACTTC,CASTVQGNYEQYF
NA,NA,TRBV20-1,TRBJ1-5,TGCAGTGCTTTGCCATCTAGCAATCAGCCCCAGCATTTT,CSALPSSNQPQHF
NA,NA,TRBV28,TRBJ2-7,TGTGCCAGCTCAGGGGCCCTTCCCTCCTACGAGCAGTACTTC,CASSGALPSYEQYF
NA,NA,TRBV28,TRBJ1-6,TGTGCCAGCAGTTTATCGGCCAGGAACTCACCCCTCCACTTT,CASSLSARNSPLHF
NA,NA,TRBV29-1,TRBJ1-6,TGCAGCGCTTCTGAGGCGGGGGACTCACCCCTCCACTTT,CSASEAGDSPLHF
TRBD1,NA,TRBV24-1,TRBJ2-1,TGTGCCACCAGTGACCCGGACAGGGACAATGAGCAGTTCTTC,CATSDPDRDNEQFF
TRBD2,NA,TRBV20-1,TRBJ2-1,TGCAGTGCTAGGGGGAGGGTTTACAATGAGCAGTTCTTC,CSARGRVYNEQFF
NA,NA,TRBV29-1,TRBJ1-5,TGCAGCGTGGTGGACAGCGGCGGGGTTGCCCAGCATTTT,CSVVDSGGVAQHF
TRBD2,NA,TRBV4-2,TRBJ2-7,TGTGCCAGCAGCCAAGACCCGACCGTCCCGGGGGGATCCTACGAGCAGTACTTC,CASSQDPTVPGGSYEQYF
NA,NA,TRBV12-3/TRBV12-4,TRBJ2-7,TGTGCCAGCAGTCCCAGCTTGGGGTACGAGCAGTACTTC,CASSPSLGYEQYF
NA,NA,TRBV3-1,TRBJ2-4,TGTGCCAGCAGCCAAGGGACGGACGCCAAAAACATTCAGTACTTC,CASSQGTDAKNIQYF
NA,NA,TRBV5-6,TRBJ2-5,TGTGCCAGCAGCTTGGCCTCGGGAGAGACCCAGTACTTC,CASSLASGETQYF
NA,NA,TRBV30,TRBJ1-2,TGTGCCTGGACCCGGACAGCCTTAGATGGCTACACCTTC,CAWTRTALDGYTF
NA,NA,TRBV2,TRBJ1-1,TGTGCCAGCAGGCCCCTTCAGGGAATGAACACTGAAGCTTTCTTT,CASRPLQGMNTEAFF
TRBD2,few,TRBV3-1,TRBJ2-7,TGTGCCAGCAGCCAAGAGCGGGGGGAGCAGTACTTC,CASSQERGEQYF
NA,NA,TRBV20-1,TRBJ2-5,TGCAGTGCTGCCCAGGGGACCAACCAGATGGAGGAGACCCAGTACTTC,CSAAQGTNQMEETQYF
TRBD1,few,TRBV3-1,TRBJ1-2,TGTGCCAGCAGCCACCGGGACAGGGGCTATGGCTACACCTTC,CASSHRDRGYGYTF
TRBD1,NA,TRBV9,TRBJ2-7,TGTGCCAGCAGCGAACAGGGGGACAGCCTCTACGAGCAGTACTTC,CASSEQGDSLYEQYF
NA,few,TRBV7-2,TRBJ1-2,TGTGCCAGCAGCTTAGACAGTTATGGCTACACCTTC,CASSLDSYGYTF
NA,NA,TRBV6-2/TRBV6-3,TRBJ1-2,TGTGCCAGCAGTAACGGCTACTATGGCTACACCTTC,CASSNGYYGYTF
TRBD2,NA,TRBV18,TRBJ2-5,TGTGCCAGCTCACCACGGATAGCGGGGGGTCAAGAGACCCAGTACTTC,CASSPRIAGGQETQYF
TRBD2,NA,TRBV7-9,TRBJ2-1,TGTGCCAGCAGCGCGGGAGGGGACTTTTACGGCGATGAGCAGTTCTTC,CASSAGGDFYGDEQFF
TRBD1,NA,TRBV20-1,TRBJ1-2,TGCAGTGCTAGGGTGGCAGGGGGCAGGGGCTATGGCTACACCTTC,CSARVAGGRGYGYTF
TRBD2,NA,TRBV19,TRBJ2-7,TGTGCCAGTAAGTGGAGAAGCGGGGGAAGCGAGCAGTACTTC,CASKWRSGGSEQYF
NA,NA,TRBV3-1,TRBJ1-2,TGTGCCAGCAGCCAAGACCCCCGGGGGGGCCCTTATGGCTACACCTTC,CASSQDPRGGPYGYTF
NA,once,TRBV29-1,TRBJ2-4,TGCAGCGTTGAAGCCCGACAGGCAAAAAACATTCAGTACTTC,CSVEARQAKNIQYF
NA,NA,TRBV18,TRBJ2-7,TGTGCCAGCTCACCGCAGTTTAGCTCCTACGAGCAGTACTTC,CASSPQFSSYEQYF
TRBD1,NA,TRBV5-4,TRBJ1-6,TGTGCCAGCAGCGGAGGGACAGGGGTCGGCTCCTATAATTCACCCCTCCACTTT,CASSGGTGVGSYNSPLHF
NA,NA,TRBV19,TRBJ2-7,TGTGCCAGTTCTCTCGGCCACCCCCCCTACGAGCAGTACTTC,CASSLGHPPYEQYF
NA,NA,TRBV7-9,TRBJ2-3,TGTGCCAGCAGCTTATTCCCAACTTCCGCAGATACGCAGTATTTT,CASSLFPTSADTQYF